The 17 T cell receptor beta chains below were found in one sample sequenced in a study of T cells after yellow fever vaccination. TCRdb re-called the 5' RACE reads with MiXCR, one entry per CDR3 protein. The profile shows hundreds of thousands of distinct CDR3 sequences, roughly 14% of them singletons. Sequencing used PBMCs, obtained on the day of the yellow fever booster vaccination. Receptors were obtained from a man aged 25-45 years who received the YFV17D yellow fever vaccine.

This clonotype was found many times. The rearrangement joins TRBV28 to TRBJ2-7, with D uncertain. Per the germline V gene, CDR1 is MDHEN and CDR2 is SYDVKM. The CDR3 contains 13 residues. Deletions cut 4 bases from V and 4 bases from J, with 11 bases between. DNA of the CDR3: TGTGCCAGCAGTTCCGGGTCCTTATACGAGCAGTACTTC. Its translation is CASSSGSLYEQYF.

This clonotype showed up just a few times. The gene calls are TRBV20-1 and TRBJ2-7; tentatively, D is TRBD2 (6 bases). CDR3 size: 13 residues. V shed 4 bases and J shed 7 bases, with 17 bases lying between them. The germline V gene encodes CDR1 DFQATT and CDR2 SNEGSKA (reference sequence). CDR3 sequence (DNA): TGCAGTGCTACGACGGGGGACCTACGTGAGCAGTACTTC. Protein: CSATTGDLREQYF.

This clonotype has a count of ten or more. V is TRBV7-2 and J is TRBJ1-6; weak D call: TRBD1 (6 bases). V lost 5 bases, J lost 1 base, and 9 bases lay in between. The CDR3 runs 15 residues. The germline V gene has CDR1 SGHTA and CDR2 FQGNSA. CDR3 sequence (DNA): TGTGCCAGCAGCCGGACAGCTTCCTATAATTCACCCCTCCACTTT. Its translation: CASSRTASYNSPLHF.

This clonotype has just a few counts. The chain is built from TRBV6-2 or TRBV6-3 and TRBJ2-1, with D possibly matching TRBD2 (5 bases). V lost 1 base, J lost 14 bases, and 12 bases lay in between. In germline, CDR1 is MNHEY, CDR2 SVGEGT. The CDR3 totals 12 residues. Here the CDR3 reads CASSYYPGTEFF. CDR3 coding DNA: TGTGCCAGCAGTTACTACCCGGGAACGGAGTTCTTC.

A few counts support this clonotype. This chain uses TRBV20-1 with TRBJ1-5; D perhaps matches TRBD1 (5 bases). CDR3 size: 13 residues. V lost 1 base and J lost 3, with 7 bases in between. Germline CDR1 reads DFQATT; CDR2 reads SNEGSKA (reference sequence). As DNA, the CDR3 is TGCAGTGCTAGAGTACAGGACAATCAGCCCCAGCATTTT. Translated: CSARVQDNQPQHF.

This clonotype was recorded a few times. The rearrangement joins TRBV12-3 or TRBV12-4 to TRBJ2-6; TRBD1 is a possible D gene (5 bases). V lost 5 bases, J lost 7 bases, and 15 bases lay in between. The CDR3 runs to 15 residues. The CDR3 sequence: CASSQGGISANVLTF. CDR3 bases: TGTGCCAGCAGTCAGGGTGGGATTAGCGCCAACGTCCTGACTTTC.

This clonotype showed up just a few times. The chain has TRBV30 and TRBJ2-5; D is uncertain. CDR1 and CDR2 from the germline V gene are GTSNPN and SVGIG (reference sequence). Trimming shortened V by 8 bases and J by 4 bases, and 17 bases separated the two germline ends. This CDR3 has 13 amino acids. CDR3 sequence (DNA): TGTGCCAGAAAACCCTTTAATACAGAGACCCAGTACTTC. Amino acid sequence: CARKPFNTETQYF.

A few counts support this clonotype. This sequence joins TRBV7-6 and TRBJ2-2, with D unclear. This CDR3 is 13 amino acids long. Looked up from germline, CDR1 is SGHVS and CDR2 is FNYEAQ. The V and J ends lost 2 bases and 7 bases respectively, with 8 bases between them. CDR3: CASSLPPGGELFF. The CDR3 DNA is TGTGCCAGCAGCTTACCCCCCGGCGGGGAGCTGTTTTTT.

This clonotype was picked up a small number of times. J is TRBJ1-4 and V is TRBV21-1; no check of the table's D call, TRBD1, against the DNA was made. TRBV21-1 is recorded as a pseudogene. The CDR3 contains 15 residues. CDR3 coding DNA: TGTGCCAGAGGGGGATGGAGGGCAGCTAATGAAAAACTGTTTTTT. As protein: CARGGWRAANEKLFF.

Only a few counts were recorded for this clonotype. V and J are TRBV6-2 or TRBV6-3 and TRBJ2-3, with D unclear. This CDR3 region has 12 residues. V shed 2 bases and J shed 8 bases, with 8 bases lying between them. Per the germline V gene, CDR1 is MNHEY and CDR2 is SVGEGT. CDR3 DNA: TGTGCCAGCAGTTACGTACTTTCTACGCAGTATTTT. This sequence encodes CASSYVLSTQYF.

J is TRBJ2-5 and V is TRBV7-2, with D perhaps matching TRBD2 (6 bases). CDR1 is SGHTA and CDR2 is FQGNSA in the germline V gene. The V end was cut by 1 base, the J end by 5 bases, with 11 bases between. CDR3 size: 14 residues. In nucleotides, the CDR3 is TGTGCCAGCAGCTTAGGCCGGAGGGTGGAGACCCAGTACTTC. Translated, it gives CASSLGRRVETQYF.

This clonotype was detected only a few times. This rearrangement joins TRBV6-5 to TRBJ1-2; 10 bases align to TRBD1. This CDR3 comprises 14 residues. With 2 bases clipped from V and 7 bases from J, the junction kept 4 bases outside the gene matches. Germline CDR1 reads MNHEY; CDR2 reads SVGAGI. CDR3 in amino acids: CASSYNGQGGGYTF. The CDR3 DNA reads as TGTGCCAGCAGTTACAACGGACAGGGGGGTGGCTACACCTTC.

This chain connects TRBV10-3 to TRBJ2-1; 7 positions match TRBD1. Germline assignment: CDR1 ENHRY and CDR2 SYGVKD. J was trimmed by 4 bases and V by 7 bases; bases with no gene match: 7. CDR3 length: 14 residues. This CDR3 reads CAITRDRAYNEQFF. The CDR3 DNA sequence: TGTGCCATCACACGGGACAGAGCTTACAATGAGCAGTTCTTC.

This clonotype was found a few times. This chain connects TRBV19 to TRBJ2-3; D not resolved. Per germline, CDR1 LNHDA and CDR2 SQIVND (reference sequence). The CDR3 covers 16 residues. V lost 5 bases and J 3 bases, leaving 18 bases between the germline ends. CDR3 amino acids: CASSPDRTVGTDTQYF. As DNA, the CDR3 is TGTGCCAGTAGTCCGGACCGCACCGTCGGGACAGATACGCAGTATTTT.

The V gene is TRBV6-5, the J gene TRBJ2-1; D is uncertain. The germline V and J ends were trimmed by 0 bases and 7 bases, with 10 bases remaining between them. The CDR3 totals 14 residues. Germline lookup yields CDR1 MNHEY and CDR2 SVGAGI. The CDR3 DNA sequence: TGTGCCAGCAGTTACTCGTTGGACGCAAATGAGCAGTTCTTC. Translating gives CASSYSLDANEQFF.

This clonotype was detected only a few times. The rearrangement joins TRBV25-1 to TRBJ1-2; D uncertain. Trimming shortened V by 4 bases and J by 4 bases, and 10 bases separated the two germline ends. CDR1 is MGHDK, CDR2 SYGVNS, per germline. This CDR3 has 13 amino acids. CDR3 bases: TGTGCCAGCAGTGCACGTTCAGGCTATGGCTACACCTTC. This codes for CASSARSGYGYTF.

This clonotype was observed a handful of times. V and J are TRBV7-8 and TRBJ2-3, with D possibly matching TRBD2 (6 bases). Germline V gene lookup returns CDR1 SGHVS and CDR2 FQNEAQ. The CDR3 consists of 15 residues. The V and J ends lost 6 bases and 2 bases respectively, with 15 bases between them. CDR3: CASRALAEYTDTQYF. DNA for the CDR3: TGTGCCAGCAGGGCGTTAGCGGAGTACACAGATACGCAGTATTTT.